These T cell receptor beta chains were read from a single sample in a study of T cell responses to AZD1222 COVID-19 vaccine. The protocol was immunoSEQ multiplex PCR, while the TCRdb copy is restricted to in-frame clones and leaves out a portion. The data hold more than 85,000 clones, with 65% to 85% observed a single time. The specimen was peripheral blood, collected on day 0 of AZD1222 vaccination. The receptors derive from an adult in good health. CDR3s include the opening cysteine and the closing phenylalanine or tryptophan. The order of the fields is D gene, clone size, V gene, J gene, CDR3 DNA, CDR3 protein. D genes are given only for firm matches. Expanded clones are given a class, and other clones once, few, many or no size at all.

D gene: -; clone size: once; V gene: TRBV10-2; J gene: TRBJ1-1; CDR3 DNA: TGCGCCAGCAGTGAGGGGCTAGGGGAAGCTTTCTTT; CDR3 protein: CASSEGLGEAFF
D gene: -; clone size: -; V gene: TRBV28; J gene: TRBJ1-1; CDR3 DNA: TGTGCCAGCAGAGTCGGAGCGGCCACTGAAGCTTTCTTT; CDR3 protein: CASRVGAATEAFF
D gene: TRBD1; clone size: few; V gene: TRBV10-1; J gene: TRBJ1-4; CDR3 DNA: TGCGCCAGCAGTGATCGACAGGGGGCGACTAATGAAAAACTGTTTTTT; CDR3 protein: CASSDRQGATNEKLFF
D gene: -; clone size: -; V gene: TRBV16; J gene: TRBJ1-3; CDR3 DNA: TGTGCCAGCAGCCAACAGGGTACTGGAAACACCATATATTTT; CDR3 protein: CASSQQGTGNTIYF
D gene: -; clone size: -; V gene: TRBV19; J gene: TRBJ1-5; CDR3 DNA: TGTGCCAGTAGTCCCTCAACAGGGTCGGGTCAAAAAAATCAGCCCCAGCATTTT; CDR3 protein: CASSPSTGSGQKNQPQHF
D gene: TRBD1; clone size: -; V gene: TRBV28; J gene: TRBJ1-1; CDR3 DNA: TGTGCCACCTTGACAGGGTACACTGAAGCTTTCTTT; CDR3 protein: CATLTGYTEAFF
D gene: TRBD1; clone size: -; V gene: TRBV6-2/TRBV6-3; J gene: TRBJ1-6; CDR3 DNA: TGTGCCAGCAGTTACTCCCGGACAGGCGGTTCGACCCTCCACTTT; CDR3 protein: CASSYSRTGGSTLHF
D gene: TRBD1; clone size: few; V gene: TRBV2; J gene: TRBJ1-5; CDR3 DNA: TGTGCCAGCAGACAGGGGCTAAGAAGCAATCAGCCCCAGCATTTT; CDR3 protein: CASRQGLRSNQPQHF
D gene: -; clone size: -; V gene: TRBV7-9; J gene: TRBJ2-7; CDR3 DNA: TGTGCCAGCAGCGGAAGGGGCTCCTACGAGCAGTACTTC; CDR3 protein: CASSGRGSYEQYF
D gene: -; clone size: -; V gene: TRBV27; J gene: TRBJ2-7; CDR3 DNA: TGTGCCAGCAGTTTCTACTCTAACTCCTACGAGCAGTACTTC; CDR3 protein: CASSFYSNSYEQYF
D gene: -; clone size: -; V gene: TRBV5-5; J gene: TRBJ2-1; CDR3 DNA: TGTGCCAGCAGCTTGTATAATCACCACTACAATGAGCAGTTCTTC; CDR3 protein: CASSLYNHHYNEQFF
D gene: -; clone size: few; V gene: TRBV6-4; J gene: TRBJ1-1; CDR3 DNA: TGTGCCAGCAGCCTTAGGGGGAACACTGAAGCTTTCTTT; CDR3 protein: CASSLRGNTEAFF
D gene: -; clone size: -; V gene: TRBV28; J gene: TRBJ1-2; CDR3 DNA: TGTGCCAGCAGTGCACAGGGTGTCAATGGCTACACCTTC; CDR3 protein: CASSAQGVNGYTF
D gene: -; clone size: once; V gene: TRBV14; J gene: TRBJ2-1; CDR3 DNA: TGTGCCAGCAGCGTCGGGACCACCCGAAATGAGCAGTTCTTC; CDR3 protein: CASSVGTTRNEQFF
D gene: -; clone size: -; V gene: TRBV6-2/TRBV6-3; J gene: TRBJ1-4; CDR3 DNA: TGTGCCAGCAACCCCCGTGGAGGGGGATCTTTTGAAAAACTGTTTTTT; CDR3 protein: CASNPRGGGSFEKLFF
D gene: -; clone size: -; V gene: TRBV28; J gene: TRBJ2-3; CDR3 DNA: TGTGCCAGCTCTATCCCCCCAGATGATTTAATCTCCGATACGCAGTATTTT; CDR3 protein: CASSIPPDDLISDTQYF
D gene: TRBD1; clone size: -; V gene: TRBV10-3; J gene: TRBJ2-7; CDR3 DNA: TGTGCCATCCCCTATCCGGGACAGGGGGACTACGAGCAGTACTTC; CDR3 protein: CAIPYPGQGDYEQYF
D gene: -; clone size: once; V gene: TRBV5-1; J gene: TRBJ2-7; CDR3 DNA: TGCGCCAGCAGCTCCTCATTACCGGGACACACAACTCCCTACGAGCAGTACTTC; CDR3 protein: CASSSSLPGHTTPYEQYF
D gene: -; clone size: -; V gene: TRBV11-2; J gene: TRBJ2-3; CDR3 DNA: TGTGCCAGCAGCCCCGAAGGTGCGGGCCGCACAGATACGCAGTATTTT; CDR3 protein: CASSPEGAGRTDTQYF
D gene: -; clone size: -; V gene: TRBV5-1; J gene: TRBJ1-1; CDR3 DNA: TGCGCCAGCAGCTGGGACGGCTACAACACTGAAGCTTTCTTT; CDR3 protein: CASSWDGYNTEAFF
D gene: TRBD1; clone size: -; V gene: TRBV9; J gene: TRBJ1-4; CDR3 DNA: TGTGCCAGCAGCGTCGAACAGGGGGCCGGGCGAGGAGAAAAACTGTTTTTT; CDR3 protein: CASSVEQGAGRGEKLFF
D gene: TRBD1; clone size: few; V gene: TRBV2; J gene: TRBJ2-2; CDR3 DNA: TGTGCCAGCAGTGAAGCGGCAGGGGGCTTGTTTTTCGCGAACACCGGGGAGCTGTTTTTT; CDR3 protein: CASSEAAGGLFFANTGELFF
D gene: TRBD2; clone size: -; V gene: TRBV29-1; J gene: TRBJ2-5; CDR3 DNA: TGCAGCGTTCTCCCGGGACTAGCGGGAGTCGGGGACCAAGAGACCCAGTACTTC; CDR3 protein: CSVLPGLAGVGDQETQYF
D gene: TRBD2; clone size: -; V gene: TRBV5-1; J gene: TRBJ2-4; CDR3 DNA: TGCGCCAGCAGCTTGGCTGGCGGGAGGTTTGGGAACATTCAGTACTTC; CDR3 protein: CASSLAGGRFGNIQYF